Below, one T cell receptor beta chain is given with its context. Its antigen is as yet unknown. V shed 5 bases, J shed 4 bases, and the junction held 9 bases outside the gene matches. CDR1 is SGHDN, CDR2 FVKESK, per germline. The CDR3 has 15 residues. The source of the sample is a study of somatic mutations in cytotoxic T cells in rheumatoid arthritis. On the study more broadly: Blood from the patient (about 33 ml EDTA) was drawn right after diagnosis, pretreatment. The study, taken as a whole, reports: Relative to age-matched healthy controls, rheumatoid arthritis patients did not differ significantly in CD8+ T-cell clonality. TRBV07's slight underrepresentation, observed in rheumatoid arthritis patients, lacked adjustment for multiple comparisons.

Assay used: immunoSEQ multiplex PCR; TCRdb lists only in-frame clones, some missing. The profile shows roughly 10,000 clones, about three quarters of them singletons. The chain joins TRBV14 to TRBJ2-7; 9 bases match TRBD2. This TCR was recovered from an adult with rheumatoid arthritis. The sample was CD8+ T cells sorted from blood. The DNA of the CDR3 is TGTGCCAGCAGCGAAGCGGGGGGCGCTGGATACGAGCAGTACTTC. Its translation: CASSEAGGAGYEQYF.